Listed below are T cell receptor beta chains from one sample, sequenced in a study of blood T cell repertoires in COVID-19. Repertoires were generated with immunoSEQ multiplex PCR, while TCRdb's copy carries only in-frame clones and drops some. The repertoire holds 210,000 or so clones, with approximately 80% as singletons. Sequenced input: peripheral blood. These receptors all come from an elderly woman with acute or convalescent COVID-19. The CDR3 runs from the conserved cysteine through the conserved F or W. A D gene is named only where the DNA matches it firmly. Size is stated for part of the rows, as once, few or many counts, or as a class when the clone is expanded.

clone_size	d_call	v_call	j_call	cdr3_aa	cdr3_nt
NA	TRBD1	TRBV11-2	TRBJ1-6	CASSLDRWTGTDSPLHF	TGTGCCAGCAGCTTAGACCGTTGGACAGGGACGGATTCACCCCTCCACTTT
NA	NA	TRBV3-1/TRBV3-2	TRBJ2-6	CASSQWNWEKGDSGANVLTF	TGTGCCAGCAGCCAATGGAATTGGGAGAAAGGTGACTCTGGGGCCAACGTCCTGACTTTC
NA	TRBD1	TRBV19	TRBJ1-3	CASREQGGNSGNTIYF	TGTGCCAGTAGGGAACAAGGGGGCAACTCTGGAAACACCATATATTTT
NA	TRBD2	TRBV5-1	TRBJ2-7	CASSFVRRGGLNEQYF	TGCGCCAGCAGCTTCGTTCGGCGGGGGGGCCTAAACGAGCAGTACTTC
NA	TRBD1	TRBV19	TRBJ2-1	CASSISSRGKTYNEQFF	TGTGCCAGTAGTATTTCCTCCAGGGGGAAAACCTACAATGAGCAGTTCTTC
once	NA	TRBV7-3	TRBJ1-1	CASSPQGITEAFF	TGTGCCAGCAGCCCTCAGGGAATCACTGAAGCTTTCTTT
NA	NA	TRBV7-2	TRBJ1-1	CASSPQVRGDTEAFF	TGTGCCAGCAGCCCCCAGGTCCGGGGGGACACTGAAGCTTTCTTT
NA	NA	TRBV20-1	TRBJ1-2	CSERTGNGYTF	TGCAGCGAACGGACGGGAAATGGCTACACCTTC
few	NA	TRBV4-1	TRBJ2-1	CASSREHDYNEQFF	TGCGCCAGCAGCCGTGAACACGACTACAATGAGCAGTTCTTC
NA	TRBD1	TRBV11-3	TRBJ2-2	CASSSGQGIGGELFF	TGTGCCAGCAGCTCCGGACAGGGAATTGGCGGGGAGCTGTTTTTT
NA	NA	TRBV24-1	TRBJ1-5	CATSDGAFNSNQPQHF	TGTGCCACCAGTGATGGGGCCTTCAATAGCAATCAGCCCCAGCATTTT
NA	NA	TRBV19	TRBJ1-3	CASSIRQIGNTIYF	TGTGCCAGTAGTATAAGACAAATTGGAAACACCATATATTTT
NA	NA	TRBV11-3	TRBJ2-2	CASSFTRELFF	TGTGCCAGCAGCTTTACAAGGGAGCTGTTTTTT
NA	TRBD2	TRBV12-5	TRBJ2-3	CASGLVASGGVGTQYF	TGTGCTAGTGGTTTGGTTGCTAGCGGGGGGGTCGGTACGCAGTATTTT
NA	NA	TRBV2	TRBJ1-5	CASSEALVGRGTRNQPQHF	TGTGCCAGCAGTGAAGCGCTTGTGGGCAGGGGAACGCGCAATCAGCCCCAGCATTTT
NA	NA	TRBV3-1/TRBV3-2	TRBJ2-7	CASSPNPERVSEQYF	TGTGCCAGCAGCCCAAACCCAGAGAGGGTAAGCGAGCAGTACTTC
NA	NA	TRBV30	TRBJ1-2	CAWTRIRQTTGVANYGYTF	TGTGCCTGGACCCGAATAAGGCAAACGACAGGCGTTGCTAACTATGGCTACACCTTC
NA	NA	TRBV24-1	TRBJ2-5	CATSDYGSGKTQYF	TGTGCCACCAGTGATTACGGGAGCGGTAAGACCCAGTACTTC
NA	TRBD2	TRBV7-3	TRBJ2-3	CASSPHSGSGTDTQYF	TGTGCCAGCAGCCCACATAGCGGGAGTGGAACAGATACGCAGTATTTT
NA	NA	TRBV18	TRBJ2-7	CASSPRVAENYEQYF	TGTGCCAGCTCACCACGGGTAGCGGAGAACTACGAGCAGTACTTC
NA	NA	TRBV12-3/TRBV12-4	TRBJ2-7	CASSLDGSEQYF	TGTGCCAGCAGTTTAGACGGGAGCGAGCAGTACTTC